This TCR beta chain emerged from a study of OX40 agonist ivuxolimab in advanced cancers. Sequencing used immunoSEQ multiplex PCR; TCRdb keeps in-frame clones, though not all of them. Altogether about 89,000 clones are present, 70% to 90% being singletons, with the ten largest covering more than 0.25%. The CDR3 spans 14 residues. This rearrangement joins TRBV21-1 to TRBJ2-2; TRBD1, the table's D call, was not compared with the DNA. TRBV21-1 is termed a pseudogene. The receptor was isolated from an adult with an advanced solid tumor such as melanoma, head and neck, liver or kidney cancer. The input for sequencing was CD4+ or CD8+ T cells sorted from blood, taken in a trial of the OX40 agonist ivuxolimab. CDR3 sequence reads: CASSQGARTGELFF. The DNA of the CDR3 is TGTGCCAGCAGCCAGGGGGCGCGCACCGGGGAGCTGTTTTTT.